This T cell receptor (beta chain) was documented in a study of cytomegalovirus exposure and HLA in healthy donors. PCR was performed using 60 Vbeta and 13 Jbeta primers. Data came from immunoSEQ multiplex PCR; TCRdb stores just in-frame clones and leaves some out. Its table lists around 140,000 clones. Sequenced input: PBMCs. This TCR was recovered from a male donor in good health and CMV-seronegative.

The CDR3 sequence: CASSGRGGGSYEQYF. CDR3 sequence (DNA): TGTGCCAGCAGCGGGAGGGGCGGCGGCTCCTACGAGCAGTACTTC. The V gene is TRBV5-4, the J gene TRBJ2-7; 7 bases are a match to TRBD2. The ends lost 4 bases at V and 0 bases at J; junction bases unmatched: 7. This CDR3 is built from 15 residues. CDR1 and CDR2 from the germline V gene are SGHNT and YYREEE (reference sequence). The entire variable domain, with the rest obtained from reference TRBV5-4 and TRBJ2-7, is as follows: ETGVTQSPTHLIKTRGQQVTLRCSSQSGHNTVSWYQQALGQGPQFIFQYYREEENGRGNFPPRFSGLQFPNYSSELNVNALELDDSALYLCASSGRGGGSYEQYFGPGTRLTVT.